This TCR beta chain emerged from a study of cytomegalovirus exposure and HLA in healthy donors. Points from the study as a whole: An ancestry cluster, one associated with Asian ancestry, reportedly showed fewer N-insertions than the 666-donor mean in a later analysis.

Looked up from germline, CDR1 is SGHDT and CDR2 is YYEEEE. This CDR3 is built from 13 residues. The V and J ends lost 1 base and 10 bases respectively, with 12 bases between them. This clone was detected only a few times. The antigen is undetermined. It was with 60 Vbeta and 13 Jbeta primers that the PCR ran. Assay used: immunoSEQ multiplex PCR; TCRdb lists only in-frame clones, some missing. The sample holds 90,000 to 110,000 clones, approximately 72% seen once. This sequence joins TRBV5-6 and TRBJ1-5, with a possible D match to TRBD1 (5 bases). The TCR sequence derives from a man aged 25 to 40 in good health and CMV-seronegative. Sequenced: PBMCs. The CDR3 DNA follows: TGTGCCAGCAGCTTGCTGCAGGGTGAACCCCAGCATTTT. Encoded protein: CASSLLQGEPQHF.